A selection of T cell receptor beta chains follows, all from one sample in a study of Tregs in tolerant kidney transplant recipients. Repertoires were generated with immunoSEQ multiplex PCR, while TCRdb's copy carries only in-frame clones and drops some. The table records around 85,000 clones, approximately 89% of them present only once. The sample here was Tregs from blood, taken before the transplant. Receptor source: a human donor who received a combined kidney and bone marrow transplant. Each CDR3 is given with its conserved first and last residue. A D gene is named only where the DNA matches it firmly. Size tells how often a clone was seen (once, few, many) or the class of an expanded clone, and some rows leave it out.

TGTGCCAGCAAGATAGCGCCGGATACGCAGTATTTT CASKIAPDTQYF TRBJ2-3 . . TRBV2
TGTGCCAGCAGCTTATTAATTGGGGTAGCGGGGGATGAGCAGTTCTTC CASSLLIGVAGDEQFF TRBJ2-1 TRBD2 few TRBV7-3
TGTGCCAGTAGTAAGGTGGGACAGGGGGCTTCCACCGGGGAGCTGTTTTTT CASSKVGQGASTGELFF TRBJ2-2 TRBD1 . TRBV19
TGTGCCAGCTCACCCAGTCCGAATGAGGGAAAACTGTTTTTT CASSPSPNEGKLFF TRBJ1-4 . . TRBV18
TGCGCCACCGTGCCGGGACAGACCTACGAGCAGTACTTC CATVPGQTYEQYF TRBJ2-7 TRBD1 . TRBV5-1
TGTGCCAGCAAGGGGAACGGGAATCAGCCCCAGCATTTT CASKGNGNQPQHF TRBJ1-5 . . TRBV6-5
TGTGCCAGTACCCTCTCGGGAGCCGTACAAGAGACCCAGTACTTC CASTLSGAVQETQYF TRBJ2-5 . . TRBV19
TGTGCCAGCAGTGCCAGAGAGAATTCACCCCTCCACTTT CASSARENSPLHF TRBJ1-6 . . TRBV27
TGTGCCAGCTCAAATACAGGGGACTATGGCTACACCTTC CASSNTGDYGYTF TRBJ1-2 TRBD1 . TRBV18
TGTGCCAGCAGGGGACTTTTCTACAATGAGCAGTTCTTC CASRGLFYNEQFF TRBJ2-1 . . TRBV2
TGTGCCAGCAGTCCCCAAGATACGCAGTATTTT CASSPQDTQYF TRBJ2-3 . once TRBV6-6
TGCGCCAGCAGCCCGCCCCGGGTCACCTACAATGAGCAGTTCTTC CASSPPRVTYNEQFF TRBJ2-1 . . TRBV5-1
TGCGCCAGCAGCCGGAGGGGGAACGGGGAGCTGTTTTTT CASSRRGNGELFF TRBJ2-2 . . TRBV4-3
TGTGCCAGCTCACCACCTGAAAGCGGGCCCTCCTACGAGCAGTACTTC CASSPPESGPSYEQYF TRBJ2-7 . . TRBV18
TGCGCCAGCAGCGAAGTATGGGGAACCGGGGAGCTGTTTTTT CASSEVWGTGELFF TRBJ2-2 . few TRBV5-1
TGTGCCAGTATCGGGACAGTCGATCGGACCATATATTTT CASIGTVDRTIYF TRBJ1-3 TRBD1 . TRBV28
TGTGCCAGCAGCTTAGGGACAGGGTACTACGAGCAGTACTTC CASSLGTGYYEQYF TRBJ2-7 TRBD1 . TRBV7-2
TGTGCCACCACCAGGGCCCCGGAGGTAGAAGAGACCCAGTACTTC CATTRAPEVEETQYF TRBJ2-5 . . TRBV15
TGTGCCAGCAGCTTAGCGCTAGCGGGAGAGGCAGAGACCCAGTACTTC CASSLALAGEAETQYF TRBJ2-5 TRBD2 once TRBV7-8
TGTGCCAGCAGTCTAGCGGGAGTTTGGACAGATACGCAGTATTTT CASSLAGVWTDTQYF TRBJ2-3 TRBD2 . TRBV7-8
TGTGCCAGCAGCTTCACTGACCGGGGGAAAGAGACCCAGTACTTC CASSFTDRGKETQYF TRBJ2-5 . . TRBV6-5
TGTGCCAGCAGTTCCAACACAGGGTACAGCAATCAGCCCCAGCATTTT CASSSNTGYSNQPQHF TRBJ1-5 . . TRBV27
TGTGCCAGCAGTTACCGGGACAATGAGCAGTTCTTC CASSYRDNEQFF TRBJ2-1 . . TRBV6-5
TGTGCCAGCCACCCGGGTGTCGGGCCCGAAGCTTTCTTT CASHPGVGPEAFF TRBJ1-1 . . TRBV6-5
TGTGCCAGCAGCTGGGCCGGGACAGGGGTACGCAATGAGCAGTTCTTC CASSWAGTGVRNEQFF TRBJ2-1 TRBD1 . TRBV5-8
TGTGCCAGCTCACCATCAGGGTCGGAGACCCAGTACTTC CASSPSGSETQYF TRBJ2-5 . . TRBV18
TGTGCCAGCAGCCCATGGAGGGTTTTGGATGAGCAGTTCTTC CASSPWRVLDEQFF TRBJ2-1 . . TRBV7-9
TGTGCCAGTAGTGGGACGGGGGTTGAAAAACTGTTTTTT CASSGTGVEKLFF TRBJ1-4 . . TRBV19
TGTGCCAGCAGCCCCGGGACAGGGGTCGAACAGCCCCAGCATTTT CASSPGTGVEQPQHF TRBJ1-5 TRBD1 once TRBV28
TGTGCCAGCACGGGTTCCGGGGACATAATGACATTC CASTGSGDIMTF TRBJ2-7 . once TRBV28
TGTGCCAGCAGTGCCCTTGGGGGGACTGAAGCTTTCTTT CASSALGGTEAFF TRBJ1-1 . . TRBV6-1
TGTGCCAGCAGCTTGGTAGGGGGGACGGGATATGGCTACACCTTC CASSLVGGTGYGYTF TRBJ1-2 . few TRBV5-6
TGTGCCAGCAGCTCCCAGCTGTCGGACAATGAGCAGTTCTTC CASSSQLSDNEQFF TRBJ2-1 . . TRBV5-4
TGTGCCAGCAGCTCGAGACTAGCGGGAGTAGTAAATGAGCAGTTCTTC CASSSRLAGVVNEQFF TRBJ2-1 TRBD2 . TRBV7-9
TGTGCCAGCAGCTTACGGTCTAGCCGAAGCTCCTACAATGAGCAGTTCTTC CASSLRSSRSSYNEQFF TRBJ2-1 . . TRBV13
TGCGCCAGCAGCTTGGGTAGCTTGGGGGTTCAAGAGACCCAGTACTTC CASSLGSLGVQETQYF TRBJ2-5 . . TRBV5-1
TGTGCCAGCAGCTTGGTGGGGGGACAGCCCTACAATGAGCAGTTCTTC CASSLVGGQPYNEQFF TRBJ2-1 . . TRBV5-6
TGTGCCAGCAGTTCGAGACCGGGAACACAACTATTATCACCCCTCCACTTT CASSSRPGTQLLSPLHF TRBJ1-6 . . TRBV28
TGCGCCAGCAGCCAAGATTCGACCGCGGAGGGAAGGGCTTTCTTT CASSQDSTAEGRAFF TRBJ1-1 . . TRBV4-1
TGTGCCAGCAGCTTGGGTAGGACCAACTATGGCTACACCTTC CASSLGRTNYGYTF TRBJ1-2 . . TRBV11-2
TGCAGCGGACGGCAGGGGGCGAACACTGAAGCTTTCTTT CSGRQGANTEAFF TRBJ1-1 TRBD1 . TRBV29-1
TGCGCCAGCAGTGAAACTACAGGGAGGGCAGGTGGCTACACCTTC CASSETTGRAGGYTF TRBJ1-2 . . TRBV10-2
TGCGCCAGCAGCCCGGACGGGTCTAATGAAAAACTGTTTTTT CASSPDGSNEKLFF TRBJ1-4 . once TRBV5-1
TGTGCCACCGCTCCGGGGGTCACAGATACGCAGTATTTT CATAPGVTDTQYF TRBJ2-3 . once TRBV10-3
TGTGCCAGCAGTTTATACGGGACTCCCCTTGAAGCTTTCTTT CASSLYGTPLEAFF TRBJ1-1 . . TRBV27
TGTGCCAGTAGTCTAGCGGGAGAATTCAATGAGCAGTTCTTC CASSLAGEFNEQFF TRBJ2-1 TRBD2 . TRBV19